This is a list of T cell receptor beta chains from one sample in a study of blood T cell repertoires in COVID-19. Assay used: immunoSEQ multiplex PCR; TCRdb lists only in-frame clones, some missing. The table includes about 200,000 clones, 84% detected once. Sequenced material: peripheral blood. These receptor sequences come from a woman in her forties or fifties with active or convalescent COVID-19. Each CDR3 is given with its conserved first and last residue. Fields, in order: D gene, V gene, clone size, J gene, CDR3 protein, CDR3 DNA. The D gene is left open where the match is weak. Some rows have no size entry. The others give once, few or many, or a class for an expanded clone.

TRBD1	TRBV30	.	TRBJ2-7	CAWSSQGAYEQYF	TGTGCCTGGAGTAGTCAGGGGGCCTACGAGCAGTACTTC
.	TRBV5-8	.	TRBJ2-2	CASSLYAGGNTGELFF	TGTGCCAGCAGCTTGTATGCGGGCGGAAACACCGGGGAGCTGTTTTTT
.	TRBV28	.	TRBJ1-5	CASREGGQEQPQHF	TGTGCCAGCAGGGAGGGGGGGCAGGAGCAGCCCCAGCATTTT
TRBD1	TRBV7-9	.	TRBJ1-1	CASVSPGGTTEAFF	TGTGCCTCCGTTTCCCCAGGGGGCACCACTGAAGCTTTCTTT
TRBD1	TRBV6-4	.	TRBJ1-2	CASSDRDRGNYGYTF	TGTGCCAGCAGTGACCGGGACAGGGGGAACTATGGCTACACCTTC
.	TRBV27	once	TRBJ1-6	CASSPGTELPLHF	TGTGCCAGCAGCCCTGGGACTGAACTCCCCCTCCACTTT
.	TRBV27	.	TRBJ1-2	CASSLSGRESYGYTF	TGTGCCAGCAGTTTATCGGGTAGGGAGAGCTATGGCTACACCTTC
.	TRBV3-1/TRBV3-2	.	TRBJ1-4	CASSQGGGTNEKLFF	TGTGCCAGCAGCCAGGGGGGAGGAACTAATGAAAAACTGTTTTTT
.	TRBV13	.	TRBJ1-1	CASSLGEQHTEAFF	TGTGCCAGCAGCTTAGGGGAACAGCACACTGAAGCTTTCTTT
TRBD2	TRBV24-1	many	TRBJ2-2	CATGPRGVTANTGELFF	TGTGCCACCGGGCCTCGGGGGGTCACGGCGAACACCGGGGAGCTGTTTTTT
.	TRBV15	.	TRBJ1-5	CATSRDSGGDAPQHF	TGTGCCACCAGCAGAGATTCGGGGGGTGACGCGCCCCAGCATTTT
TRBD1	TRBV6-7	.	TRBJ1-4	CASSYTTGAEKLFF	TGTGCCAGCAGTTACACGACAGGGGCTGAAAAACTGTTTTTT
TRBD1	TRBV11-2	.	TRBJ1-2	CATRWGPGQGRDYTF	TGTGCCACTCGTTGGGGGCCGGGACAGGGAAGAGACTACACCTTC
.	TRBV5-1	.	TRBJ1-1	CASSMLQGHTEAFF	TGCGCCAGCAGCATGCTCCAGGGGCACACTGAAGCTTTCTTT
TRBD2	TRBV9	.	TRBJ2-7	CASSDGLANEQYF	TGTGCCAGCAGCGACGGACTAGCGAACGAGCAGTACTTC
TRBD1	TRBV11-2	.	TRBJ1-5	CASSLDRGDQPQHF	TGTGCCAGCAGCCTTGACAGGGGGGATCAGCCCCAGCATTTT
TRBD2	TRBV5-4	.	TRBJ2-6	CASRPAAGVSGANVLTF	TGTGCCAGCAGACCCGCAGCGGGAGTCTCTGGGGCCAACGTCCTGACTTTC
TRBD2	TRBV5-1	.	TRBJ2-1	CASSLVPGGPDNEQFF	TGCGCCAGCAGCTTGGTTCCGGGGGGGCCGGACAATGAGCAGTTCTTC
TRBD2	TRBV6-2/TRBV6-3	.	TRBJ2-3	CASSPGLAGEVDTQYF	TGTGCCAGCAGCCCTGGACTAGCGGGAGAGGTAGATACGCAGTATTTT
TRBD1	TRBV9	.	TRBJ1-1	CASSVGQALGSSGAFF	TGTGCCAGCAGCGTCGGACAGGCTCTAGGTTCATCTGGAGCTTTCTTT
TRBD1	TRBV5-4	once	TRBJ1-1	CASSQPGGMNTEAFF	TGTGCCAGCAGCCAACCAGGGGGGATGAACACTGAAGCTTTCTTT
.	TRBV27	.	TRBJ1-6	CASSPNRLTNSPLHF	TGTGCCAGCAGTCCGAACCGGTTAACCAATTCACCCCTCCACTTT
TRBD2	TRBV3-1/TRBV3-2	.	TRBJ2-3	CASSHKGAGSGGSTDTQYF	TGTGCCAGCAGTCACAAGGGGGCCGGTAGCGGGGGGAGCACAGATACGCAGTATTTT
.	TRBV11-2	.	TRBJ2-5	CASTSRRPASGETQYF	TGTGCCAGCACCTCACGAAGGCCAGCGTCGGGGGAGACCCAGTACTTC
TRBD1	TRBV2	.	TRBJ2-3	CASSEARTGRNTQYF	TGTGCCAGCAGTGAAGCGCGGACAGGGAGGAATACGCAGTATTTT
.	TRBV10-3	.	TRBJ1-2	CAISVNRQNGYTF	TGTGCCATCAGTGTAAACAGACAGAATGGCTACACCTTC
.	TRBV6-1	.	TRBJ2-4	CASSEQRGDKNIQYF	TGTGCCAGCAGTGAACAAAGAGGCGACAAAAACATTCAGTACTTC
.	TRBV5-1	.	TRBJ1-3	CASSLSGDSGNTIYF	TGCGCCAGCAGCCTTTCAGGGGACTCTGGAAACACCATATATTTT
TRBD1	TRBV5-1	.	TRBJ1-2	CASSLGTGNHGYTF	TGCGCCAGCAGCTTGGGGACAGGGAATCATGGCTACACCTTC
.	TRBV10-3	.	TRBJ1-1	CAIQNQGGTEAFF	TGTGCCATCCAAAACCAAGGGGGAACTGAAGCTTTCTTT
.	TRBV28	few	TRBJ1-5	CASNLPGNQPQHF	TGTGCCAGCAATTTACCGGGGAATCAGCCCCAGCATTTT
.	TRBV14	.	TRBJ2-3	CASSQVRPGGSNTQYF	TGTGCCAGCAGCCAAGTGCGTCCGGGGGGCTCTAATACGCAGTATTTT
.	TRBV24-1	.	TRBJ2-7	CATSDPSRGREQYF	TGTGCCACCAGTGATCCGTCGCGGGGGCGAGAGCAGTACTTC
.	TRBV15	few	TRBJ2-6	CATSRGGPGANVLTF	TGTGCCACCAGCAGAGGGGGCCCTGGGGCCAACGTCCTGACTTTC